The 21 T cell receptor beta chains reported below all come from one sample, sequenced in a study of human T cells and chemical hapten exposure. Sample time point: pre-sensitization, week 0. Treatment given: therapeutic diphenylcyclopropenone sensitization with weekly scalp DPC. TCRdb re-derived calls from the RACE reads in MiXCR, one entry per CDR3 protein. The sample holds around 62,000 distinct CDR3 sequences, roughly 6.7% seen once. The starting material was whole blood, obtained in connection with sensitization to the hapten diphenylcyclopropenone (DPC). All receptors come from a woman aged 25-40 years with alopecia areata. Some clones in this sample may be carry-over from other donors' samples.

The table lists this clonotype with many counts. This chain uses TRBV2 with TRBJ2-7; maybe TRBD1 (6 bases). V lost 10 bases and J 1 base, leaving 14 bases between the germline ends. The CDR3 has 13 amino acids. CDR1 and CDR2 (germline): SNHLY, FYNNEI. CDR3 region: CANRVQGSYEQYF. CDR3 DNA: TGTGCCAACAGGGTACAGGGTTCCTACGAGCAGTACTTC.

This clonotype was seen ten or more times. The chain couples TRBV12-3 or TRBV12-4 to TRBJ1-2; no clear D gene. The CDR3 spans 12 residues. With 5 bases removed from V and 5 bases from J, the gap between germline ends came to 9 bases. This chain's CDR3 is CASSTAMYGYTF. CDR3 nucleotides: TGTGCCAGCAGTACAGCGATGTATGGCTACACCTTC.

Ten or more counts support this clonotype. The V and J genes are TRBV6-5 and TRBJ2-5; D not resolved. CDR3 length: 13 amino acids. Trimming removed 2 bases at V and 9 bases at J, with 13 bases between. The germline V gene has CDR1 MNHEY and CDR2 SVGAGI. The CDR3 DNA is TGTGCCAGCAGTTACGAGAGGAATAGGGCCCAGTACTTC. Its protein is CASSYERNRAQYF.

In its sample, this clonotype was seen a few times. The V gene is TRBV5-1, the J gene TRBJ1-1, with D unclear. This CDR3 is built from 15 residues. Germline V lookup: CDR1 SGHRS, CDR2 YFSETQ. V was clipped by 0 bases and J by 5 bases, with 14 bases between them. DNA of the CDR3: TGCGCCAGCAGCTTGGCGCTCAGGCCCTTTACTGAAGCTTTCTTT. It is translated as CASSLALRPFTEAFF.

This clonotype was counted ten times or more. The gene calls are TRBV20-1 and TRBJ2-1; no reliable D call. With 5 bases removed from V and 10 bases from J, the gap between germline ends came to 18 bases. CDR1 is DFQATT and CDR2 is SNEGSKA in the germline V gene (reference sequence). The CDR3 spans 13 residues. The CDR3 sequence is CSARFLVPGEQFF. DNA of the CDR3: TGCAGTGCTCGTTTCTTGGTCCCCGGCGAGCAGTTCTTC.

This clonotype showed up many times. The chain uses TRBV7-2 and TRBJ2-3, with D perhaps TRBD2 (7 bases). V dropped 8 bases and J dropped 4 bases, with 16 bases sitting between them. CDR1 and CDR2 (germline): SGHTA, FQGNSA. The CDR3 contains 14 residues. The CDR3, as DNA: TGTGCCAGCCGGTTTACGGGGGGCGCAGATACGCAGTATTTT. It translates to CASRFTGGADTQYF.

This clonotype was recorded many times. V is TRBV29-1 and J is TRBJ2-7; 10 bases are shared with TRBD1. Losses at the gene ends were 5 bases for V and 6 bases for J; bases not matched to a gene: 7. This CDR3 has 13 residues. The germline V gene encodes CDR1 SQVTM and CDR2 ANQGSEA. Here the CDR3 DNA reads TGCAGCGTTACCGGGACAGGGGTACGCGAGCAGTACTTC. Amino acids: CSVTGTGVREQYF.

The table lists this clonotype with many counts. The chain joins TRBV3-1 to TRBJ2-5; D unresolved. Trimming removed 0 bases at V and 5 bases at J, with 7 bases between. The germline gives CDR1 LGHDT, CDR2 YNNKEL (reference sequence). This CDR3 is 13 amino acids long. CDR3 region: CASSQEVIETQYF. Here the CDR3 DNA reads TGTGCCAGCAGCCAAGAGGTTATTGAGACCCAGTACTTC.

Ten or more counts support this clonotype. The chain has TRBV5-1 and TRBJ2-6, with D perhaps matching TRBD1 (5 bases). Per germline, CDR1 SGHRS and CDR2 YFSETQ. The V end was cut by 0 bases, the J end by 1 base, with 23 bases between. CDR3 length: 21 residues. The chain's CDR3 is CASSLVKSAREVPSGANVLTF. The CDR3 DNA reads TGCGCCAGCAGCTTGGTTAAATCCGCCAGGGAAGTTCCTTCTGGGGCCAACGTCCTGACTTTC.

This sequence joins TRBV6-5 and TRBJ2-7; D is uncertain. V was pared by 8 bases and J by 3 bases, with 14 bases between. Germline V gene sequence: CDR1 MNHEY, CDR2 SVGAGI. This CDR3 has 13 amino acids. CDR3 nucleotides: TGTGCCAGCCGCTCGGGCCTCCACTACGAGCAGTACTTC. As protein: CASRSGLHYEQYF.

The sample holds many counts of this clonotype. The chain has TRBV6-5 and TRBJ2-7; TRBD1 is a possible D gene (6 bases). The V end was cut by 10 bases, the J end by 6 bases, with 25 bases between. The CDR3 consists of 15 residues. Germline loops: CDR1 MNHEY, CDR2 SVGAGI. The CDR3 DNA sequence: TGTGCCATTCCTCCGGCAGGGGTATATAAATTCGAGCAGTACTTC. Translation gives CAIPPAGVYKFEQYF.

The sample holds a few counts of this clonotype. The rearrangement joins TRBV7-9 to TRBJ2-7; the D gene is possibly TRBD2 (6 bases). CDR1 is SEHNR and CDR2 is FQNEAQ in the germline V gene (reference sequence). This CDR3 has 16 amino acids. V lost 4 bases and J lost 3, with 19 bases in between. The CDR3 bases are TGTGCCAGCAGCTCGGGGACTGGCGCCCTTTACTACGAGCAGTACTTC. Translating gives CASSSGTGALYYEQYF.

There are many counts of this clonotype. This CDR3 reads CASDKSPSWRGAPDTQYF. CDR3 DNA: TGTGCCAGCGATAAAAGTCCTTCGTGGCGGGGGGCCCCAGATACGCAGTATTTT. J is TRBJ2-3 and V is TRBV12-3 or TRBV12-4; 8 bases line up with TRBD2. The trim removed 8 bases at V and 4 bases at J, leaving 20 bases unmatched. The CDR3 runs to 18 residues.

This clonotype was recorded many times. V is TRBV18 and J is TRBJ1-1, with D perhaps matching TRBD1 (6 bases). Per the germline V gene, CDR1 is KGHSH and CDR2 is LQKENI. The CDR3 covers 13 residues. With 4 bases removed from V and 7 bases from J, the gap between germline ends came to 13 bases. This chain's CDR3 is CASSQQGSGEAFF. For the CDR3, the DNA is TGTGCCAGCTCACAACAGGGTAGTGGTGAAGCTTTCTTT.

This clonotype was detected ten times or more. The CDR3: CASSLNLGSASYGYTF. CDR3 nucleotide sequence: TGTGCCAGCAGTCTCAACCTTGGATCGGCCAGCTATGGCTACACCTTC. This chain joins TRBV25-1 and TRBJ1-2; D is unresolved. The V gene lost 5 bases and the J gene lost 4 bases, with 20 bases spanning the gap. CDR3 length equals 16 residues. Per germline, CDR1 MGHDK and CDR2 SYGVNS.

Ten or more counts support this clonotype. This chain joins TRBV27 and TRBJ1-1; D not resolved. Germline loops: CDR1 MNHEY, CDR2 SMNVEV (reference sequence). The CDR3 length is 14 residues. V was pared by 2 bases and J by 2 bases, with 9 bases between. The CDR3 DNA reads TGTGCCAGCAGTTTACTCGCGGCCAACACTGAAGCTTTCTTT. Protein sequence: CASSLLAANTEAFF.

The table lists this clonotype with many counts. The DNA of the CDR3 is TGTGCCAGCAGCTCCGGGGGTTCCTACAATGAGCAGTTCTTC. This codes for CASSSGGSYNEQFF. V is TRBV5-6 and J is TRBJ2-1; D perhaps matches TRBD2 (6 bases). V was cut by 3 bases and J by 1 base, with 8 bases left in between. The CDR3 runs to 14 residues. CDR1 is SGHDT, CDR2 YYEEEE, per germline.

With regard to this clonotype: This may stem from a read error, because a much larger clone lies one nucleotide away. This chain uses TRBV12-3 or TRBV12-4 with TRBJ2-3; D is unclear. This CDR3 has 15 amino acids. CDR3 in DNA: TGTGCCAGCAGTTTCCTGCCTCTTAGCATAGATACGCAGTATTTT. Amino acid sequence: CASSFLPLSIDTQYF.

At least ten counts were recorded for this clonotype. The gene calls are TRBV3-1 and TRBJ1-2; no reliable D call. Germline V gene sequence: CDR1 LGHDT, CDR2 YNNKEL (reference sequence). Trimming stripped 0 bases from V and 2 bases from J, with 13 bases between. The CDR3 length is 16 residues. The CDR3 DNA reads TGTGCCAGCAGCCAAGAGCCTGGGCGGAAGAACTATGGCTACACCTTC. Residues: CASSQEPGRKNYGYTF.

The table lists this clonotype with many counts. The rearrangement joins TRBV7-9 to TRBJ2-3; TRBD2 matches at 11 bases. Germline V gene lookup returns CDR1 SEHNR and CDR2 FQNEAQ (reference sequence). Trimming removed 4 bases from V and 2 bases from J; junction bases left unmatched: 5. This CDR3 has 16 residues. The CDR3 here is CASSSGLAADTDTQYF. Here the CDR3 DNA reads TGTGCCAGCAGCTCGGGACTAGCGGCCGACACAGATACGCAGTATTTT.

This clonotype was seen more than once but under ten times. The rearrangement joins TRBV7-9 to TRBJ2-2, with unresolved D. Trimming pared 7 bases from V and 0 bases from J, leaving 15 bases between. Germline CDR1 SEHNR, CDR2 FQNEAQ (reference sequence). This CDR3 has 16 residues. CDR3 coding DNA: TGTGCCAGCACCTTTCTAGGAACGACGAACACCGGGGAGCTGTTTTTT. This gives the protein CASTFLGTTNTGELFF.